The clone carrying this T cell receptor beta chain has just one count. This sample is drawn from a study of blood T cell repertoires in COVID-19. Overall study: There were acute and convalescent COVID-19 samples, and they came from the United States, Italy and Spain.

TCRdb's copy holds only in-frame clones and misses some; the assay was immunoSEQ multiplex PCR. The sample includes 150,000 or so clones, 70% to 80% seen only once; the top ten take approximately 5%. V gave up 7 bases and J gave up 6 bases, with 15 bases separating them. There are 13 residues in the CDR3. From germline, CDR1 is SQVTM and CDR2 ANQGSEA. The receptor's source is a woman aged 80 or over with active or convalescent COVID-19. Sequenced: peripheral blood. The chain combines TRBV29-1 with TRBJ2-2; a weak D match, TRBD2 (5 bases). This chain's CDR3 is CSGSTSSAGELFF. The CDR3 DNA reads as TGCAGCGGATCCACTAGTAGCGCCGGGGAGCTGTTTTTT.